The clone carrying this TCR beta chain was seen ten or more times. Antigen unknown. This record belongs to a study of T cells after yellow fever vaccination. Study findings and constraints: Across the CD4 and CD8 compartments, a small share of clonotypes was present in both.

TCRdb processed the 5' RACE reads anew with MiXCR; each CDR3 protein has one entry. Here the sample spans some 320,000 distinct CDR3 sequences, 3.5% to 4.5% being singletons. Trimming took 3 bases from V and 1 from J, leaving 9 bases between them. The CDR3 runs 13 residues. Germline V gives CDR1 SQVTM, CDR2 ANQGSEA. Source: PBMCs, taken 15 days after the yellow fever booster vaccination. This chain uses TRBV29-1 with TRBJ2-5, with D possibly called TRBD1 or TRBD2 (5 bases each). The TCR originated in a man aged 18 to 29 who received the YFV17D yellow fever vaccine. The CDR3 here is CSVDEGRQETQYF. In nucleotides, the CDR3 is TGCAGCGTTGACGAGGGGCGCCAAGAGACCCAGTACTTC.